The entry that follows covers one T cell receptor (beta chain) sequence. This sample was taken from a study of T cell changes during pregnancy in multiple sclerosis. V lost 3 bases to trimming and J lost 6 bases, with 11 bases between them. Germline V lookup: CDR1 WSHSY, CDR2 SAAADI. This CDR3 contains 13 residues. Sequencing was performed with immunoSEQ multiplex PCR; in TCRdb, only in-frame clones are kept and a portion is missing. The data contain around 100,000 clones, approximately 94% of them singletons. This receptor was obtained from a female donor with multiple sclerosis, enrolled in a pregnancy study. The source material was peripheral blood, sampled in the second trimester of pregnancy. The J gene is TRBJ1-1, the V gene TRBV10-2; D ambiguous. CDR3: CASSEYLSPEAFF. The CDR3 nucleotides read TGCGCCAGCAGTGAATATCTTAGTCCTGAAGCTTTCTTT.